Listed below are T cell receptor beta chains from one sample, sequenced in a study of blood T cell repertoires in COVID-19. Some clones are missing from TCRdb's copy, which holds only in-frame ones; the method was immunoSEQ multiplex PCR. The table records over 140,000 clones, over 65% of them present only once. Sequenced: peripheral blood. These TCRs come from a woman older than 75 with active or convalescent COVID-19. CDR3s include the opening cysteine and the closing phenylalanine or tryptophan. D genes are given only for firm matches. Size tells how often a clone was seen (once, few, many) or the class of an expanded clone, and some rows leave it out.

d_call	v_call	j_call	clone_size	cdr3_length	cdr3_nt	cdr3_aa
.	TRBV7-3	TRBJ1-1	.	14	TGTGCCAGCAGCTTAGTTGCGGGGGACACTGAAGCTTTCTTT	CASSLVAGDTEAFF
TRBD1	TRBV2	TRBJ1-4	.	11	TGTGCCAGCAGTACAGGGGGAAAACTGTTTTTT	CASSTGGKLFF
TRBD1	TRBV9	TRBJ1-3	.	13	TGTGCCAGCAGCGGCAGGGGGCGGAACACCATATATTTT	CASSGRGRNTIYF
TRBD1	TRBV7-9	TRBJ1-1	few	15	TGTGCCAGCAAGTCCGGACAGGGGGCAAGGGCTGAAGCTTTCTTT	CASKSGQGARAEAFF
TRBD2	TRBV2	TRBJ2-1	.	14	TGTGCCAGCTCTCAAGCGGGGTACTACAATGAGCAGTTCTTC	CASSQAGYYNEQFF
.	TRBV18	TRBJ2-4	.	19	TGTGCCAGCTCACCATTCTGGGGAGTCGGGAGTTTGGCCAAAAACATTCAGTACTTC	CASSPFWGVGSLAKNIQYF
.	TRBV2	TRBJ1-2	once	14	TGTGCCAGCACAGTACAGGGTTGGGCGGATGGCTACACCTTC	CASTVQGWADGYTF
.	TRBV11-2	TRBJ1-1	.	12	TGTGCCAGCAGCATACAGGGCCCTGAAGCTTTCTTT	CASSIQGPEAFF
.	TRBV4-3	TRBJ2-3	.	15	TGCGCCAGCAGCCACACACCGGGGAACACAGATACGCAGTATTTT	CASSHTPGNTDTQYF
.	TRBV12-5	TRBJ1-2	.	15	TGTGCTAGTGGTACCCCCCCAGGGGACGAGAATGGCTACACCTTC	CASGTPPGDENGYTF
.	TRBV7-3	TRBJ2-7	.	13	TGTGCCAGCAGCTTATCCCCCCCGAGCGAGCAGTACTTC	CASSLSPPSEQYF
TRBD1	TRBV6-2/TRBV6-3	TRBJ1-5	.	13	TGTGCCAGCAGTTTGACAGGGAGGCAGCCCCAGCATTTT	CASSLTGRQPQHF
TRBD1	TRBV30	TRBJ1-5	.	14	TGTGCCTGGGCACAGGGGGCCGGGAATCAGCCCCAGCATTTT	CAWAQGAGNQPQHF
.	TRBV7-2	TRBJ2-3	.	15	TGTGCCAGCAGCTTGGGTCTCGGGAACACAGATACGCAGTATTTT	CASSLGLGNTDTQYF
.	TRBV7-9	TRBJ1-6	.	17	TGTGCCAGCAGCGGGGCAGAGCTAAGCTCCTATAATTCACCCCTCCACTTT	CASSGAELSSYNSPLHF
TRBD2	TRBV23-1	TRBJ2-7	.	17	TGCGCCAGCGCCCATGGGCTAGCGGGGGGGGTAATCTACGAGCAGTACTTC	CASAHGLAGGVIYEQYF
.	TRBV15	TRBJ1-5	.	15	TGTGCCACCAGCAGGGATGGACAGAGCAATCAGCCCCAGCATTTT	CATSRDGQSNQPQHF
TRBD2	TRBV7-2	TRBJ2-1	few	14	TGTGCCAGCAGCTTAGCGGGGGGGTACAATGAGCAGTTCTTC	CASSLAGGYNEQFF
.	TRBV29-1	TRBJ1-2	.	14	TGCAGCGTTGATTTCGGGGAAAGGTACTATGGCTACACCTTC	CSVDFGERYYGYTF
TRBD1	TRBV7-2	TRBJ1-1	.	16	TGTGCCAGCAGCTTAGCCCCCGCAGGGGGTGGCACTGAAGCTTTCTTT	CASSLAPAGGGTEAFF
.	TRBV24-1	TRBJ1-4	.	14	TGTGCCACCAGTGCGGGGGGCGCGGGTGAAAAACTGTTTTTT	CATSAGGAGEKLFF
.	TRBV6-5	TRBJ1-2	.	14	TGTGCCAGCAGTTACCAGGGCGGCTTCTATGGCTACACCTTC	CASSYQGGFYGYTF
.	TRBV18	TRBJ1-2	.	15	TGTGCCAGCTCACCATCCAAGACAGCAACTAAGGGCTACACCTTC	CASSPSKTATKGYTF
TRBD1	TRBV5-4	TRBJ2-7	.	15	TGTGCCAGCAGCTCCGGACAGGGTGGCCTATACGAGCAGTACTTC	CASSSGQGGLYEQYF